These T cell receptor beta chains were read from a single sample in a study of control samples from healthy donors and cancer patients. This table comes from immunoSEQ multiplex PCR, and its TCRdb copy is limited to in-frame clones, with some not included. The data hold 150,000 to 200,000 clones, with around 94% observed a single time. Sample: blood. Source of these receptors: a man aged 25-40 years in good health. Each CDR3 is given with its conserved first and last residue. Each record gives: D gene, clone size, V gene, J gene, CDR3 protein. The D gene is left open where the match is weak. Expanded clones are given a class, and other clones once, few, many or no size at all.

TRBD1,.,TRBV7-2,TRBJ1-2,CASSLGTGGYTF
.,.,TRBV24-1,TRBJ2-5,CATSEGRRETQYF
TRBD2,.,TRBV13,TRBJ2-5,CASSLGLAGETQYF
TRBD1,.,TRBV19,TRBJ2-1,CASSISRDRGNWFF
.,.,TRBV6-1,TRBJ1-6,CASSEGEGSYNSPLHF
TRBD1,few,TRBV10-3,TRBJ2-6,CAISEDRGDSGANVLTF
.,.,TRBV6-5,TRBJ1-1,CASSYRGAEAFF
.,.,TRBV5-6,TRBJ2-1,CASSLGITGTAEQFF
.,.,TRBV19,TRBJ1-5,CASSRRGGCCQPQHF
.,.,TRBV5-4,TRBJ1-4,CASSLDPGPIREKLFF
.,.,TRBV19,TRBJ2-7,CASSMTPPYEQYF
.,.,TRBV5-1,TRBJ2-7,CASSLVLTGREQYF
.,.,TRBV28,TRBJ2-7,CASTVGAHAYEQYF
.,.,TRBV19,TRBJ1-3,CATTSLQGVAGNTIYF